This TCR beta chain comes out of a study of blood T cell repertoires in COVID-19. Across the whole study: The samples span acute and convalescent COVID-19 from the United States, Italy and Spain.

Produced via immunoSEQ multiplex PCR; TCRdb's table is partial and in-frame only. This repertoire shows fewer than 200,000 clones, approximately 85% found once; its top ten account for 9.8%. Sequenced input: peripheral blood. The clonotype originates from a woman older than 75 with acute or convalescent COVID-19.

The CDR3 DNA reads as TGTGCCATCAGTGAGTCGGGCAGGTTCGACACTGAAGCTTTCTTT. It codes for CAISESGRFDTEAFF. The chain couples TRBV10-3 to TRBJ1-1, with D unresolved. Germline-derived CDR1 and CDR2 are ENHRY and SYGVKD. CDR3 length: 15 residues. The V end lost 0 bases, the J end lost 3 bases, and 11 bases lay between the germline ends.